This TCR beta chain was recorded in a study of cytomegalovirus exposure and HLA in healthy donors. Only in-frame clones appear in the TCRdb table, and some are missing; sequencing was by immunoSEQ multiplex PCR. The profile shows some 120,000 clones, around 92% of them singletons. The CDR3 is made up of 15 amino acids. Germline V gene data show CDR1 as SGDLS and CDR2 as YYNGEE. V lost 3 bases and J 7 bases, leaving 17 bases between the germline ends. Sequenced input: PBMCs. This receptor was obtained from a man aged 25-40 years in good health and CMV-seronegative. The genes are TRBV9 and TRBJ2-1, with D perhaps TRBD1 (7 bases). In DNA form, the CDR3 reads TGTGCCAGCAGCGCCAGACAGGGACGGGGGAATGAGCAGTTCTTC. Residues: CASSARQGRGNEQFF.